These 19 T cell receptor beta chains were all obtained from the same sample, sequenced in a study of blood T cell repertoires in COVID-19. TCRdb's table, derived via immunoSEQ multiplex PCR, lists solely in-frame clones and lacks some. The sample records approximately 300,000 clones, approximately 90% being singletons. Material for sequencing was peripheral blood. The receptors were sampled from a woman in her 40s with acute or convalescent COVID-19.

The chain employs TRBV5-4 and TRBJ2-1; a possible D gene is TRBD2 (6 bases). This CDR3 contains 15 residues. CDR1 and CDR2 (germline): SGHNT, YYREEE (reference sequence). V was cut by 2 bases and J by 7 bases, with 16 bases left in between. Here the CDR3 DNA reads TGTGCCAGCAGCTTACCCGGGACTGGGTCAAATGAGCAGTTCTTC. Residues: CASSLPGTGSNEQFF.

This chain connects TRBV29-1 to TRBJ2-5, with a tentative D call TRBD2 (6 bases). CDR3 size: 13 residues. The germline V gene encodes CDR1 SQVTM and CDR2 ANQGSEA. V lost 5 bases and J lost 1, with 11 bases in between. For the CDR3, the DNA is TGCAGCGTTACTGGGGACTTCCAAGAGACCCAGTACTTC. This gives the protein CSVTGDFQETQYF. Together with reference TRBV29-1 and TRBJ2-5, the CDR3 gives the full variable domain: SAVISQKPSRDICQRGTSLTIQCQVDSQVTMMFWYRQQPGQSLTLIATANQGSEATYESGFVIDKFPISRPNLTFSTLTVSNMSPEDSSIYLCSVTGDFQETQYFGPGTRLLVL.

This clone was counted once. V gene TRBV19 combines with J gene TRBJ1-2, with D perhaps matching TRBD1 (5 bases). The CDR3 runs 13 residues. Germline CDR1 reads LNHDA; CDR2 reads SQIVND (reference sequence). The germline V and J ends were trimmed by 4 bases and 6 bases, with 12 bases remaining between them. The CDR3 DNA is TGTGCCAGTAGTAAGGGACGGGGGGATGGCTACACCTTC. It is translated as CASSKGRGDGYTF.

This chain links TRBV2 with TRBJ1-3; D not resolved. Germline assignment: CDR1 SNHLY and CDR2 FYNNEI. There are 13 residues in the CDR3. CDR3 sequence: CGTSGGSGNTIYF. CDR3 in DNA: TGTGGTACGAGCGGCGGATCTGGAAACACCATATATTTT.

This clone was picked up one time. V is TRBV10-3 and J is TRBJ1-1; TRBD1 matches at 8 bases. V gave up 0 bases and J gave up 2 bases; unmatched junction bases: 2. Germline V gives CDR1 ENHRY, CDR2 SYGVKD. CDR3 size: 15 residues. Here the CDR3 DNA reads TGTGCCATCAGTGAGTCGGGACAGGTTAACACTGAAGCTTTCTTT. It translates to CAISESGQVNTEAFF.

This chain connects TRBV12-3 or TRBV12-4 to TRBJ2-1; no firm D call. Trimming stripped 4 bases from V and 6 bases from J, with 4 bases between. The CDR3 totals 11 residues. The DNA for the CDR3 is TGTGCCAGCAGTTCTTTCAATGAGCAGTTCTTC. Translation gives CASSSFNEQFF.

In its sample, this clone was seen a few times. One end of the junction is discordant with germline, which a read error may explain. The chain links TRBV7-9 to TRBJ1-2; 7 nucleotides align to TRBD1. Germline V gene lookup returns CDR1 SEHNR and CDR2 FQNEAQ (reference sequence). This CDR3 contains 11 residues. This CDR3 is CASSRGDSPEF. The CDR3 DNA reads as TGTGCCAGCAGCCGTGGGGACAGCCCCGAATTC.

The chain recombines TRBV7-9 with TRBJ1-2, with 11 bases that match TRBD1. The junction had 7 bases not matched to a gene; V was cut back by 5 bases and J by 8 bases. The CDR3 contains 14 residues. Germline V gene lookup returns CDR1 SEHNR and CDR2 FQNEAQ (reference sequence). The CDR3 loop is CASSPGTGGLGYTF. The CDR3 bases are TGTGCCAGCAGCCCCGGGACAGGGGGTCTCGGCTACACCTTC.

The V gene is TRBV18, the J gene TRBJ2-3; 7 positions match TRBD1. The length of the CDR3 is 16 residues. Germline CDR1 and CDR2: KGHSH and LQKENI. J gave up 1 base and V 3 bases, and 7 bases lay outside the gene matches. The CDR3 DNA is TGTGCCAGCTCACCGACAGGACAGGCTGGCACAGATACGCAGTATTTT. Its protein product is CASSPTGQAGTDTQYF.

The V gene is TRBV2, the J gene TRBJ1-2; a possible D gene is TRBD1 (6 bases). CDR3 length equals 16 residues. Between the trimmed V and J ends, which lost 5 bases and 0 bases, there was a span of 16 bases. Germline assignment: CDR1 SNHLY and CDR2 FYNNEI. The chain's CDR3 is CASSSQGTRSNYGYTF. CDR3 in DNA: TGTGCCAGCAGTTCACAGGGCACTAGATCTAACTATGGCTACACCTTC.

Ten or more counts support this clone. The rearrangement uses TRBV10-3 and TRBJ1-5; 9 bases match TRBD1. The CDR3 spans 16 residues. CDR1 is ENHRY, CDR2 SYGVKD, per germline. Trimming cost V 0 bases and J 4 bases; bases outside gene matches: 4. The CDR3 DNA is TGTGCCATCAGTGAGTCCGGACAGGGGCCTAATCAGCCCCAGCATTTT. Translation: CAISESGQGPNQPQHF.

The V call is TRBV6-1, the J call TRBJ1-2, with 7 bases aligning to TRBD1. This CDR3 contains 13 residues. The V and J ends lost 3 bases and 6 bases, in that order; junction bases with no gene match: 4. CDR1 and CDR2 (germline): MNHNS, SASEGT. The CDR3 DNA reads TGTGCCAGCAGTGACAACAGGGGCGATGGCTACACCTTC. Its translation is CASSDNRGDGYTF.

V gene TRBV18 combines with J gene TRBJ2-7; the match to TRBD1 covers 8 bases. The trim removed 6 bases at V and 4 bases at J, leaving 8 bases unmatched. Germline CDR1 is KGHSH and CDR2 is LQKENI. CDR3 length equals 14 residues. The CDR3 DNA follows: TGTGCCAGCTCCCTTCGAGGACAGGGTTACGAGCAGTACGTC. Translated: CASSLRGQGYEQYV.

The V and J genes are TRBV18 and TRBJ2-4, with a weak D call TRBD1 (8 bases). Trimming took 4 bases from V and 0 from J, leaving 13 bases between them. There are 16 residues in the CDR3. Germline CDR1 is KGHSH and CDR2 is LQKENI. CDR3 bases: TGTGCCAGCTCACTCACAGGGGGGGAAGCCAAAAACATTCAGTACTTC. Protein sequence: CASSLTGGEAKNIQYF.

The rearrangement joins TRBV30 to TRBJ1-5; 11 positions agree with TRBD1. The germline V gene encodes CDR1 GTSNPN and CDR2 SVGIG (reference sequence). V lost 0 bases and J lost 6; bases outside the gene matches: 4. The CDR3 totals 15 residues. The CDR3 is CAWSVLGTGGQPQHF. The CDR3 coding sequence is TGTGCCTGGAGTGTACTAGGGACAGGGGGTCAGCCCCAGCATTTT.

V and J are TRBV7-2 and TRBJ1-3; 8 bases fit TRBD1. Trimming at V came to 4 bases and at J to 9 bases, leaving 23 bases not matched to a gene. CDR3 length: 19 amino acids. Per the germline V gene, CDR1 is SGHTA and CDR2 is FQGNSA. CDR3 amino acids: CASSSLWVRTGSSRATIYF. For the CDR3, the DNA is TGTGCCAGCAGCTCCCTCTGGGTCCGGACAGGGAGCTCGCGGGCCACCATATATTTT.

The chain is built from TRBV24-1 and TRBJ1-1; D gene ambiguous. The ends were cut back, 3 bases at V and 3 bases at J, with 16 bases in the middle. The CDR3 is 16 amino acids. Germline values: CDR1 KGHDR, CDR2 SFDVKD. CDR3 residues: CATSDPWRRQYTEAFF. CDR3 bases: TGTGCCACCAGTGATCCTTGGAGGCGGCAGTACACTGAAGCTTTCTTT.

The gene calls are TRBV20-1 and TRBJ1-1; the D gene is possibly TRBD1 (5 bases). V dropped 6 bases and J dropped 0 bases, with 14 bases sitting between them. Germline values: CDR1 DFQATT, CDR2 SNEGSKA (reference sequence). The CDR3 loop spans 14 amino acids. The chain's CDR3 is CSASGGRVNTEAFF. For the CDR3, the DNA is TGCAGTGCCAGTGGGGGGAGGGTGAACACTGAAGCTTTCTTT.

The rearrangement joins TRBV2 to TRBJ2-1; TRBD1 matches at 9 bases. Germline trimming cut 6 bases from V and 7 bases from J; bases unmatched to any gene: 4. Per germline, CDR1 SNHLY and CDR2 FYNNEI. The CDR3 totals 13 residues. The DNA for the CDR3 is TGTGCCAGCAGGACAGGGGGTAAAAATGAGCAGTTCTTC. It translates to CASRTGGKNEQFF.